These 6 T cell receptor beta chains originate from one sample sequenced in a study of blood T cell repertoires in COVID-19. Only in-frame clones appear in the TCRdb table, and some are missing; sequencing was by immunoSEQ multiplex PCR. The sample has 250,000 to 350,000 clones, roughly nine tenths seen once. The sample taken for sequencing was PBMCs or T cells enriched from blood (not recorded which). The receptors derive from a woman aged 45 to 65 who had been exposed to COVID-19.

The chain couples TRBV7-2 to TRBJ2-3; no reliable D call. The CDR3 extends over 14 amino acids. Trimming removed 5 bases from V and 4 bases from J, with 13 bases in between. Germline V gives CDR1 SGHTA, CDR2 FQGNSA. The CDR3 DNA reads TGTGCCAGCAGCCTAATCGGGTCGGCAGATACGCAGTATTTT. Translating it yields CASSLIGSADTQYF.

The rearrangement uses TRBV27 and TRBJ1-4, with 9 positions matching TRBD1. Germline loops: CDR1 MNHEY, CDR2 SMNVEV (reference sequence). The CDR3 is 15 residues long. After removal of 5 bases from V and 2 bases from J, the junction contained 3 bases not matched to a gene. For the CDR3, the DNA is TGTGCCAGCAGTGACAGGGGGGCTACTAATGAAAAACTGTTTTTT. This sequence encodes CASSDRGATNEKLFF.

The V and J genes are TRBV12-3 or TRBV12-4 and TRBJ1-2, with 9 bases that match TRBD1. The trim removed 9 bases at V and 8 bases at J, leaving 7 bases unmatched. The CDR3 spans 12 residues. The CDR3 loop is CASTDRGKGYTF. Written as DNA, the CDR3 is TGTGCCAGTACCGACAGGGGGAAAGGCTACACCTTC.

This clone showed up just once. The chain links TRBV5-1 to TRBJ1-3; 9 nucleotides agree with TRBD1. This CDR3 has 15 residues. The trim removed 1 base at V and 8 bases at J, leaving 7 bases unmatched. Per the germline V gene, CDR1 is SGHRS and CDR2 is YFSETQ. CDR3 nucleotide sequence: TGCGCCAGCAGCTTGACGGGACAGGGATTGGACACCATATATTTT. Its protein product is CASSLTGQGLDTIYF. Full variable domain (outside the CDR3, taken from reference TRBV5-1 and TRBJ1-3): KAGVTQTPRYLIKTRGQQVTLSCSPISGHRSVSWYQQTPGQGLQFLFEYFSETQRNKGNFPGRFSGRQFSNSRSEMNVSTLELGDSALYLCASSLTGQGLDTIYFGEGSWLTVV.

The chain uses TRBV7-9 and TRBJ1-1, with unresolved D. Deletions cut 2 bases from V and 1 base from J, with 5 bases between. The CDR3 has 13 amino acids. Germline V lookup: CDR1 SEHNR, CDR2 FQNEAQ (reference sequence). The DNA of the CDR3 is TGTGCCAGCAGCTTAACTAAGAACACTGAAGCTTTCTTT. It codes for CASSLTKNTEAFF.

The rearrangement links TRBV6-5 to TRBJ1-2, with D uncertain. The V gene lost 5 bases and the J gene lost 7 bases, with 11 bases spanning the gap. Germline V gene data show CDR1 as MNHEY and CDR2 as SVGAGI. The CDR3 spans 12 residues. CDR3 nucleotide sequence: TGTGCCAGCAGTAGGCAGGTCTCTGGCTACACCTTC. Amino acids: CASSRQVSGYTF.